This T cell receptor beta chain was recovered during a study of cytomegalovirus exposure and HLA in healthy donors. Germline-derived CDR1 and CDR2 are MNHEY and SMNVEV (reference sequence). The CDR3 loop spans 14 amino acids. Deletions cut 6 bases from V and 2 bases from J, with 13 bases between. In the PCR, 60 Vbeta and 13 Jbeta primers were used. Sequencing was performed with immunoSEQ multiplex PCR; in TCRdb, only in-frame clones are kept and a portion is missing. This sample carries roughly 100,000 clones, about 9.4% of them seen once, and the ten largest clones take approximately 6%. Source material: PBMCs. The V call is TRBV27, the J call TRBJ1-1, with D unclear. The sequence was collected from a man aged 40-50 years in good health and CMV-seropositive. The CDR3 DNA is TGTGCCAGCAGCCAGGTCGGCCGAAACACTGAAGCTTTCTTT. Encoded protein: CASSQVGRNTEAFF.